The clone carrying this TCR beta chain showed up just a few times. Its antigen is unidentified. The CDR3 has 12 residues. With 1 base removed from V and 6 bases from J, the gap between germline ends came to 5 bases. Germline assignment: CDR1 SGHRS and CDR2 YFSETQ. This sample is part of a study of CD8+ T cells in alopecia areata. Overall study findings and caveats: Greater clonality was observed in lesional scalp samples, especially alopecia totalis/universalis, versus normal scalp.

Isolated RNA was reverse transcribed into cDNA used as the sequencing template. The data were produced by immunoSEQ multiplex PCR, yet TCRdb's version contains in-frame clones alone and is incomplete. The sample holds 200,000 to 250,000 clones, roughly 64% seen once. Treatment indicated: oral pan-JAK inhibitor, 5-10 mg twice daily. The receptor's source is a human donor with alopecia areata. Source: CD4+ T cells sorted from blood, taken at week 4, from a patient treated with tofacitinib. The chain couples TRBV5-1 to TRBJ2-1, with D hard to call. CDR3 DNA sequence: TGCGCCAGCAGCTTGTCAAGCAATGAGCAGTTCTTC. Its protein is CASSLSSNEQFF.